This passage covers 8 T cell receptor beta chains from one sample sequenced in a study of Graves' ophthalmopathy and Graves' hyperthyroidism. Amplification of TCR beta CDR3 regions used RNA transcripts. First-round RT-PCR relied on HTBI primers, and a second-round multiplex PCR came next. TCRdb fed the multiplex PCR reads into MiXCR, producing one record per CDR3 protein. Of some 1.1 million distinct CDR3 sequences detected, about 35% appear once; the ten largest clones hold approximately 12%. The sample was peripheral blood or thyroid tissue (not recorded which). These receptors all stem from an adult man with Graves' hyperthyroidism.

This clonotype was picked up a small number of times. In nucleotides, the CDR3 is TGTGCCAGCAGTTTAAGGCAGGGAACCGATGAAGCTTTCTTT. Its protein is CASSLRQGTDEAFF. The V gene is TRBV12-3 or TRBV12-4, the J gene TRBJ1-1; TRBD1 is a possible D gene (5 bases). Trimming took 2 bases from V and 7 from J, leaving 14 bases between them. This CDR3 comprises 14 residues.

This chain joins TRBV24-1 and TRBJ2-5, with 10 positions matching TRBD1. Germline CDR1 reads KGHDR; CDR2 reads SFDVKD. The CDR3 is 17 amino acids. J lost 5 bases, V lost 3 bases, and 11 bases had no gene match. DNA of the CDR3: TGTGCCACCAGTGATGTCGAGACAGGGGGCGGGGGGGAGACCCAGTACTTC. This sequence encodes CATSDVETGGGGETQYF.

This clonotype was observed many times. This rearrangement joins TRBV20-1 to TRBJ2-5; D remains ambiguous. The CDR3 runs to 12 residues. Germline CDR1 reads DFQATT; CDR2 reads SNEGSKA (reference sequence). V lost 3 bases, J lost 1 base, and 6 bases lay in between. The CDR3 bases are TGCAGTGCTAGCTTGGTCCAAGAGACCCAGTACTTC. It translates to CSASLVQETQYF.

The chain links TRBV29-1 to TRBJ1-5; D unresolved. This CDR3 has 12 amino acids. V was cut by 8 bases and J by 1 base, with 9 bases left in between. Looked up from germline, CDR1 is SQVTM and CDR2 is ANQGSEA. The CDR3 bases are TGCAGCAGTGAGGACAGCAATCAGCCCCAGCATTTT. It is translated as CSSEDSNQPQHF.

The chain is built from TRBV10-2 and TRBJ2-7, with 13 bases lining up with TRBD2. This CDR3 is 16 amino acids long. Per the germline V gene, CDR1 is WSHSY and CDR2 is SAAADI. With V trimmed by 4 bases and J by 6 bases, 9 bases remained unmatched. The CDR3 DNA is TGCGCCAGCAGTGCCGGACTAGCGGGAGTTTTGTCCGAGCAGTACTTC. Its translation: CASSAGLAGVLSEQYF.

This clonotype was seen a handful of times. V and J are TRBV28 and TRBJ1-6; no reliable D call. V dropped 2 bases and J dropped 13 bases, with 15 bases sitting between them. This CDR3 has 14 residues. Per germline, CDR1 MDHEN and CDR2 SYDVKM. CDR3 sequence reads: CASSLVEPMWPLHF. CDR3 DNA: TGTGCCAGCAGTTTAGTGGAGCCCATGTGGCCCCTCCACTTT.

This clonotype was counted a few times. This chain joins TRBV6-6 and TRBJ2-7; no clear D. V was shortened by 6 bases and J by 2 bases, with 23 bases between the two germline ends. Germline CDR1 MNHNY, CDR2 SVGAGI (reference sequence). CDR3 length: 17 residues. The CDR3: CASSLTQSTVMAYEQYF. In nucleotides, the CDR3 is TGTGCCAGCAGCCTCACCCAATCCACGGTTATGGCCTACGAGCAGTACTTC.

V is TRBV2 and J is TRBJ2-5; perhaps TRBD1 as D (5 bases). Trimming left V 7 bases short and J 6 bases short, with 18 bases between. The V gene's germline CDR1 is SNHLY and CDR2 FYNNEI. The CDR3 length is 14 residues. Written as DNA, the CDR3 is TGTGCCAGCAACCCATGGGGCACAAAGAAGACCCAGTACTTC. Its translation is CASNPWGTKKTQYF.